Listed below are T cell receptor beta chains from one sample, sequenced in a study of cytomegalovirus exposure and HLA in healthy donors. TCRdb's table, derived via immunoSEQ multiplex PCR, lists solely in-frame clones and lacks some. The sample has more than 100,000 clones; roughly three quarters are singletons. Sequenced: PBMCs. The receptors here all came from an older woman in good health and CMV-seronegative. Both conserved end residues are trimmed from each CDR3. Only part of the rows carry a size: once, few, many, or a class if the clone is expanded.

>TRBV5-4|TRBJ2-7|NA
ASSLGRQERNEQY
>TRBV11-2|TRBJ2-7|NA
ASSLGHSYEQY
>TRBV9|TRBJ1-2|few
ASSATGDDKVGYT
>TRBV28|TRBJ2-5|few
ASSSTGTGDETQY
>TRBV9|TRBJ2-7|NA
ASSVGTGDYEQY
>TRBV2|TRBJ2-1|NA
ASRDRGNEQF
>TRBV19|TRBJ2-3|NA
ASSMARGTQY
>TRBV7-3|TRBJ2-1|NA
ASSLMGSLISYNEQF
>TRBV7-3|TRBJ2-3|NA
ASSSGLAGGTDTQY
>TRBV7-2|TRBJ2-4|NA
ASTGTSGSALAKNIQY
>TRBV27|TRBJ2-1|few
ASKRAGGHNEQF
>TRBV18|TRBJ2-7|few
ASSPGQRSSYEQY
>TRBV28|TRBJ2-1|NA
ASMGTSGNNEQF
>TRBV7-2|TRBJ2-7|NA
ATNLGTRASYEQY
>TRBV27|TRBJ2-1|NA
ASSYMGGGLNEQF
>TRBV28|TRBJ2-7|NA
ASSFDRGRSEQY
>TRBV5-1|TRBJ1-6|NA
ASSPGQVIGNSPLH
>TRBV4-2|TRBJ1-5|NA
ASSQRTGPLQPQH